These T cell receptor beta chains were read from a single sample in a study of cytomegalovirus exposure and HLA in healthy donors. Clones were sequenced by immunoSEQ multiplex PCR, and TCRdb holds only the in-frame ones, with some missing. The table records 300,000 to 450,000 clones, 86% of them present only once. Sequences were obtained from PBMCs. The receptors here all came from a woman under 30 in good health and CMV-seronegative. Both conserved end residues are part of each CDR3.

TRBV27	TRBJ2-7	CASSPRGGAYYEQYF
TRBV15	TRBJ1-5	CATSRDGQGQPQHF
TRBV6-5	TRBJ1-5	CASSYSGTGHQPQHF
TRBV4-1	TRBJ1-5	CASSQDGQGDQPQHF
TRBV28	TRBJ2-7	CASSGGDRSLSYEQYF
TRBV5-6	TRBJ2-5	CASSFGTEPRWGDF
TRBV2	TRBJ2-5	CASSGSSGGETQYF
TRBV7-2	TRBJ2-1	CASSLAKREALTYNEQFF
TRBV7-7	TRBJ1-5	CASLIRVNQPQHF
TRBV7-8	TRBJ2-1	CASSLIVVDSGNEQFF
TRBV13	TRBJ2-7	CASSSPGLAYEQYF
TRBV27	TRBJ2-5	CASSLSGLGMETQYF
TRBV20-1	TRBJ1-2	CSATKGGGYTF
TRBV7-9	TRBJ1-3	CASSLYGQGAGNTIYF
TRBV7-3	TRBJ2-1	CASSLPTGNEQFF
TRBV5-5	TRBJ2-7	CASSLDLDYLYEQYF
TRBV29-1	TRBJ2-7	CSVVLLLGEQYF